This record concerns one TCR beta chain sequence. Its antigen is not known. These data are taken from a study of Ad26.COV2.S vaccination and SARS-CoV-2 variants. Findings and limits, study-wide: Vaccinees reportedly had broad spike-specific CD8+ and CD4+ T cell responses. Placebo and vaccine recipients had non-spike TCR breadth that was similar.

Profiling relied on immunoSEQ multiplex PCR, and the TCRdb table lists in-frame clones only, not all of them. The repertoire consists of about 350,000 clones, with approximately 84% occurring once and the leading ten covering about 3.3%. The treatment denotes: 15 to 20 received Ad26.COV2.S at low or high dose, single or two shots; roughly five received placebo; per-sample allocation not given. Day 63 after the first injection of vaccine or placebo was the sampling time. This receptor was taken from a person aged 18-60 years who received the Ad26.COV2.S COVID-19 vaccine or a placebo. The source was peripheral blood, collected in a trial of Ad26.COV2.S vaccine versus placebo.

CDR3 nucleotide sequence: TGTGCCAGTAGTATACCCGGGACGGACTATGGCTACACCTTC. It yields the protein CASSIPGTDYGYTF. The V gene is TRBV19, the J gene TRBJ1-2; maybe TRBD1 (5 bases). CDR1 LNHDA and CDR2 SQIVND come from the germline V gene (reference sequence). Trimming cost V 2 bases and J 3 bases, with 10 bases left between them. The length of the CDR3 is 14 residues.